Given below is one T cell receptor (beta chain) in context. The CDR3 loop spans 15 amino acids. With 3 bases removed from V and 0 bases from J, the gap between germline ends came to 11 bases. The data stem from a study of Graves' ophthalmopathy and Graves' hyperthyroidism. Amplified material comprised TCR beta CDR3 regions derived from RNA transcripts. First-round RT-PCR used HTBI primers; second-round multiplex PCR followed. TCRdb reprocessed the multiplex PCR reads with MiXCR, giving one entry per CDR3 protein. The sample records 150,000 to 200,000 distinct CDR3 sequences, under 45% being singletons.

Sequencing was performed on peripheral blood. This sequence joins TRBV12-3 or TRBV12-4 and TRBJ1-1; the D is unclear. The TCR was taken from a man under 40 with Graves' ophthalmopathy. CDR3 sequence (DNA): TGTGCCAGCAGTTTTATGGGTCTGGTGAACACTGAAGCTTTCTTT. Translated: CASSFMGLVNTEAFF.